These 14 T cell receptor beta chains came from one sample sequenced in a study of OX40 agonist ivuxolimab in advanced cancers. Data came from immunoSEQ multiplex PCR; TCRdb stores just in-frame clones and leaves some out. This table holds tens of thousands of clones, roughly 87% found once. The sequences come from CD4+ or CD8+ T cells sorted from blood, collected in a trial of the OX40 agonist ivuxolimab. The origin of the receptors is an adult with an advanced solid tumor such as melanoma, head and neck, liver or kidney cancer.

The chain has TRBV4-3 and TRBJ1-2; 7 bases agree with TRBD1. CDR3 length equals 14 residues. Germline values: CDR1 LGHNA, CDR2 YSLEER. The V and J ends lost 0 bases and 4 bases, in that order; junction bases with no gene match: 2. The CDR3 nucleotides are TGCGCCAGCAGCCAAGAGGACAGGCGCTATGGCTACACCTTC. It yields the protein CASSQEDRRYGYTF.

The J gene is TRBJ1-2, the V gene TRBV7-2; the match to TRBD1 covers 7 bases. The J segment lost 5 bases and the V segment lost 1 base, leaving 4 bases of the junction unmatched. Looked up from germline, CDR1 is SGHTA and CDR2 is FQGNSA. CDR3 size: 14 residues. In DNA, the CDR3 is TGTGCCAGCAGCTTAGGACAGGGTAGTTATGGCTACACCTTC. It codes for CASSLGQGSYGYTF.

The genes are TRBV5-1 and TRBJ2-7; a weak D match, TRBD2 (5 bases). Trimming took 5 bases from V and 4 from J, leaving 13 bases between them. The CDR3 extends over 13 amino acids. Germline values: CDR1 SGHRS, CDR2 YFSETQ. CDR3 in amino acids: CASRVEGAYEQYF. CDR3 nucleotides: TGCGCCAGCAGAGTAGAGGGCGCGTACGAGCAGTACTTC.

The chain is built from TRBV6-5 and TRBJ2-2, with D unresolved. Trimming removed 0 bases from V and 1 base from J, with 9 bases in between. This CDR3 has 16 amino acids. The germline CDR1 and CDR2 sequences are MNHEY and SVGAGI. For the CDR3, the DNA is TGTGCCAGCAGTTACTCTTGGAATTTGAACACCGGGGAGCTGTTTTTT. It specifies CASSYSWNLNTGELFF.

This clone was seen once. V and J are TRBV27 and TRBJ2-5, with 8 bases fitting TRBD2. The CDR3 extends over 13 amino acids. Germline V gives CDR1 MNHEY, CDR2 SMNVEV (reference sequence). V shed 3 bases and J 5 bases; nucleotides not matched to a gene: 2. CDR3 nucleotide sequence: TGTGCCAGCAGTTTTAGCGGGGCGGAGACCCAGTACTTC. Protein: CASSFSGAETQYF.

The V and J genes are TRBV7-9 and TRBJ1-2; D possibly corresponds to TRBD1 (5 bases). CDR1 and CDR2 from the germline V gene are SEHNR and FQNEAQ (reference sequence). V lost 1 base, J lost 7 bases, and 10 bases lay in between. This CDR3 is 13 amino acids long. The CDR3 is CASSLDGDGGYTF. The CDR3 DNA is TGTGCCAGCAGCTTAGACGGGGACGGTGGCTACACCTTC.

The chain carries TRBV6-6 and TRBJ2-3; a weak D match, TRBD1 (6 bases). The length of the CDR3 is 12 residues. Germline CDR1 is MNHNY and CDR2 is SVGAGI (reference sequence). With 9 bases removed from V and 4 bases from J, the gap between germline ends came to 11 bases. The CDR3 spells CASAQGADTQYF. The DNA of the CDR3 is TGTGCCAGTGCACAGGGAGCAGATACGCAGTATTTT.

This clone was observed once. The chain links TRBV25-1 to TRBJ1-3, with TRBD1 as a possible D gene (5 bases). Looked up from germline, CDR1 is MGHDK and CDR2 is SYGVNS. Trimming removed 8 bases from V and 3 bases from J, with 17 bases in between. CDR3 size: 15 residues. CDR3 DNA sequence: TGTGCCAGCGTTGGGGCAGTAGTTTATGGAAACACCATATATTTT. It yields the protein CASVGAVVYGNTIYF.

This clone was counted once. V is TRBV27 and J is TRBJ1-2; tentative D call: TRBD1 (6 bases). Per the germline V gene, CDR1 is MNHEY and CDR2 is SMNVEV (reference sequence). The CDR3 sequence is 13 residues long. Trimming removed 5 bases at V and 2 bases at J, with 9 bases between. In DNA form, the CDR3 reads TGTGCCAGCAGTCTTGACAGGAACTATGGCTACACCTTC. Its protein product is CASSLDRNYGYTF.

This sequence joins TRBV19 and TRBJ1-4; unclear D gene. V gave up 5 bases and J gave up 7 bases, with 17 bases separating them. Germline-derived CDR1 and CDR2 are LNHDA and SQIVND (reference sequence). CDR3 length: 15 residues. The CDR3: CASSPARLGSEKLFF. CDR3 DNA sequence: TGTGCCAGTAGTCCGGCCCGTTTGGGTAGTGAAAAACTGTTTTTT.

The chain uses TRBV7-2 and TRBJ2-5; 10 positions match TRBD2. The CDR3 length is 14 residues. Per germline, CDR1 SGHTA and CDR2 FQGNSA. Trimming cost V 4 bases and J 3 bases; bases outside gene matches: 2. CDR3 nucleotides: TGTGCCAGCAGCTCCACTAGCGGGGAAGAGACCCAGTACTTC. Translated, it gives CASSSTSGEETQYF.

This clone was counted between two and nine times. V usage is TRBV4-3 and J usage is TRBJ1-2; possible D gene TRBD1, 6 bases. The ends were cut back, 5 bases at V and 2 bases at J, with 15 bases in the middle. Germline-derived CDR1 and CDR2 are LGHNA and YSLEER. The CDR3 extends over 15 amino acids. The CDR3 bases are TGCGCCAGCAGCTTACAAAGGGGGGCCAACTATGGCTACACCTTC. The encoded protein is CASSLQRGANYGYTF.

The J gene is TRBJ2-5, the V gene TRBV9; 16 nucleotides agree with TRBD2. CDR1 and CDR2 from the germline V gene are SGDLS and YYNGEE. The CDR3 totals 16 residues. V lost 4 bases, J lost 3 bases, and 3 bases stayed unmatched. The CDR3 nucleotides are TGTGCCAGCAGCAAAGGGACTAGCGGGGGGGAAGAGACCCAGTACTTC. Protein sequence: CASSKGTSGGEETQYF.

The chain uses TRBV19 and TRBJ1-5; D gene ambiguous. Trimming took 2 bases from V and 3 from J, leaving 2 bases between them. The CDR3 totals 12 residues. The germline gives CDR1 LNHDA, CDR2 SQIVND (reference sequence). The CDR3 bases are TGTGCCAGTAGTATATTCAATCAGCCCCAGCATTTT. This codes for CASSIFNQPQHF.